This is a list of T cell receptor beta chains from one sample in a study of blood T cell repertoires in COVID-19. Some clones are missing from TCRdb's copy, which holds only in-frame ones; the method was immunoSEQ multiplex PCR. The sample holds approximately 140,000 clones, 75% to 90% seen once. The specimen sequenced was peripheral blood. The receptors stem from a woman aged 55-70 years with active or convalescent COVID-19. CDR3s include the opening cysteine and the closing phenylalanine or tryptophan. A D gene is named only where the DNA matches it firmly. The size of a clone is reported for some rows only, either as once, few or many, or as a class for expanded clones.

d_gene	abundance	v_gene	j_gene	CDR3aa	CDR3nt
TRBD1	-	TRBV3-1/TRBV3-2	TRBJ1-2	CASSPGQGIGGYTF	TGTGCCAGCAGCCCGGGACAGGGGATCGGTGGCTACACCTTC
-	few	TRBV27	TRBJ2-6	CASSKTPSAGANVLTF	TGTGCCAGCAGTAAGACACCTTCTGCTGGGGCCAACGTCCTGACTTTC
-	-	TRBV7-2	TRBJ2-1	CASSSNSITGGGNEQFF	TGTGCCAGCAGCTCTAATAGCATCACTGGCGGCGGCAATGAGCAGTTCTTC
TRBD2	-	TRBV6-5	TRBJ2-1	CASILSGGPYNEQFF	TGTGCCAGCATCCTTAGCGGGGGTCCTTACAATGAGCAGTTCTTC
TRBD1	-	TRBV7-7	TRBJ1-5	CASSLVFVPDRGYQPQHF	TGTGCTAGCAGCTTAGTGTTTGTCCCTGACAGGGGGTATCAGCCCCAGCATTTT
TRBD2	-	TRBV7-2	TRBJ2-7	CASSLAQGGEAYF	TGTGCCAGCAGCTTAGCGCAGGGAGGGGAGGCGTACTTC
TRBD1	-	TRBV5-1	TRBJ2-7	CASSRDSLYEQYF	TGCGCCAGCAGTCGGGACAGCCTCTACGAGCAGTACTTC
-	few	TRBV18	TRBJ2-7	CASSPLPGTYEQYF	TGTGCCAGCTCACCACTCCCGGGGACCTACGAGCAGTACTTC
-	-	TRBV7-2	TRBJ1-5	CASSVTRNQPQHF	TGTGCCAGCAGCGTAACTCGGAATCAGCCCCAGCATTTT
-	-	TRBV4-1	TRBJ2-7	CASSPVPGVSYEQYF	TGCGCCAGCAGCCCCGTTCCGGGGGTCTCCTACGAGCAGTACTTC
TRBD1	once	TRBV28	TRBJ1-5	CASKGQAAWPQHF	TGTGCCAGTAAAGGACAGGCCGCCTGGCCCCAGCATTTT
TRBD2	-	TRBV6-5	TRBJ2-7	CASSYGRGSSYEQYF	TGTGCCAGCAGTTACGGGAGGGGTAGTTCCTACGAGCAGTACTTC
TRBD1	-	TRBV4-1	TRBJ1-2	CASSRVWDRGYGYTF	TGCGCCAGCAGCCGAGTTTGGGACAGGGGGTATGGCTACACCTTC
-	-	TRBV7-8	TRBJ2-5	CASSLKGLQETQYF	TGTGCCAGCAGCTTAAAGGGACTGCAAGAGACCCAGTACTTC
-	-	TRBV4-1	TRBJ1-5	CASSQDLQGQQPQHF	TGCGCCAGCAGCCAAGATTTGCAGGGACAACAGCCCCAGCATTTT
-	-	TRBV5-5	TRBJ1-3	CASSLTLQGAWNTIYF	TGTGCCAGCAGCCTGACATTACAGGGAGCATGGAACACCATATATTTT
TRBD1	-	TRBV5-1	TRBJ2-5	CASSRMTDRGQETQYF	TGCGCCAGCAGCCGAATGACCGACAGGGGCCAAGAGACCCAGTACTTC
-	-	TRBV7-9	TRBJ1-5	CASSQGGNQPQHF	TGTGCCAGCAGCCAGGGAGGGAATCAGCCCCAGCATTTT
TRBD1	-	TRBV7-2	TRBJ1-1	CASSRTGGIGRTEAFF	TGTGCCAGCAGCAGGACAGGGGGAATAGGGCGGACTGAAGCTTTCTTT
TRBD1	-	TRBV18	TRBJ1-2	CASSPQQGDYYGYTF	TGTGCCAGCTCACCCCAGCAGGGGGATTACTATGGCTACACCTTC
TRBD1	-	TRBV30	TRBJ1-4	CAWNSAGTETEKLFF	TGTGCCTGGAATTCGGCGGGGACAGAAACTGAAAAACTGTTTTTT
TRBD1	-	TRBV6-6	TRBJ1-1	CASSYEQGAGTEAFF	TGTGCCAGCAGTTACGAGCAGGGGGCGGGGACTGAAGCTTTCTTT
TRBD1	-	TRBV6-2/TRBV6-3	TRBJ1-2	CASSPNSIGGLRGYTF	TGTGCCAGCAGCCCTAATTCGATAGGGGGCTTAAGAGGCTACACCTTC
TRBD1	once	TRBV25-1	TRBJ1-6	CASRRQGSNSPLHF	TGTGCCAGCAGACGACAGGGGAGTAACTCACCCCTCCACTTT
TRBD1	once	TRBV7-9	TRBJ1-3	CASSLGQGDDTIYF	TGTGCCAGCAGCCTGGGACAGGGGGATGACACCATATATTTT
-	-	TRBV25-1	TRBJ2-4	CASSAPTGSENIQYF	TGTGCCAGCAGTGCCCCAACGGGGAGCGAAAACATTCAGTACTTC
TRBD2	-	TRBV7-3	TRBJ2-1	CASTRVAGGPNEQFF	TGTGCCAGCACCCGGGTAGCGGGGGGGCCAAATGAGCAGTTCTTC
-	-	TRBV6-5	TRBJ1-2	CASSYTAGAGGYTF	TGTGCCAGCAGTTACACCGCAGGGGCGGGTGGCTACACCTTC
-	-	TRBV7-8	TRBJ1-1	CASSLTGTEAFF	TGTGCCAGCAGCTTAACGGGAACTGAAGCTTTCTTT
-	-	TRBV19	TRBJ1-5	CASIDQPGLYQPQHF	TGTGCCAGTATTGACCAACCTGGACTTTATCAGCCCCAGCATTTT
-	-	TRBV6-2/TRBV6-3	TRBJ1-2	CASSYPRADYGYTF	TGTGCCAGCAGTTATCCCAGGGCTGACTATGGCTACACCTTC
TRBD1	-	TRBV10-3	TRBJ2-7	CAISGQGISYEQYF	TGTGCCATCAGTGGACAGGGGATTTCCTACGAGCAGTACTTC
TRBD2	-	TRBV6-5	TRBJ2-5	CASSYGRGGLETQYF	TGTGCCAGCAGTTACGGGCGGGGGGGCCTGGAGACCCAGTACTTC
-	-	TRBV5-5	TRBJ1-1	CASSFPTRATEAFF	TGTGCCAGCAGTTTCCCAACGAGGGCCACTGAAGCTTTCTTT
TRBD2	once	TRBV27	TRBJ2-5	CASSLLGGQETQYF	TGTGCCAGCAGTTTATTGGGGGGGCAAGAGACCCAGTACTTC
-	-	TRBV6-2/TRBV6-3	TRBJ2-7	CASSYVSGTGVSYEQYF	TGTGCCAGCAGTTACGTTTCCGGGACTGGGGTATCCTACGAGCAGTACTTC
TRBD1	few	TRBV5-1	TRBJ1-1	CASSLRQGDTEAFF	TGCGCCAGCAGCTTGAGGCAGGGGGACACTGAAGCTTTCTTT
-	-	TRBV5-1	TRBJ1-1	CASSQGLNTEAFF	TGCGCCAGCAGTCAGGGGTTGAACACTGAAGCTTTCTTT
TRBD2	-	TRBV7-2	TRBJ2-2	CASSYTSGGGWELFF	TGTGCCAGCAGCTATACTAGCGGGGGCGGGTGGGAGCTGTTTTTT
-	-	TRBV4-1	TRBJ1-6	CASSQLEGPPSPLHF	TGCGCCAGCAGCCAGCTTGAGGGTCCCCCATCACCCCTCCACTTT
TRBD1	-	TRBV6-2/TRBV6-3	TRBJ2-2	CASSYPHRFGTGAGELFF	TGTGCCAGCAGTTACCCTCATAGGTTCGGGACAGGGGCCGGGGAGCTGTTTTTT
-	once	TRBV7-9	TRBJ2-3	CASNPNGDTQYF	TGTGCCAGCAACCCCAACGGGGATACGCAGTATTTT
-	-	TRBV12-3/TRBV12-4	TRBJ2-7	CASKTGSSYEQYF	TGTGCCAGCAAAACGGGGAGCTCCTACGAGCAGTACTTC
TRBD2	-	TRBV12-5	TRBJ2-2	CASGPRLAGDEAGELFF	TGTGCTAGTGGCCCTCGACTAGCGGGGGATGAGGCCGGGGAGCTGTTTTTT
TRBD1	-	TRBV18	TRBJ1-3	CASSRNRDREDF	TGTGCCAGCTCGCGAAACCGGGACAGGGAGGACTTT
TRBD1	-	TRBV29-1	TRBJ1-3	CSVVGTDTGNTIYF	TGCAGCGTTGTTGGGACAGACACTGGAAACACCATATATTTT
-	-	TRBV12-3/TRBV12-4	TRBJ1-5	CATRQDAGPQHF	TGTGCCACCCGACAGGATGCAGGGCCCCAGCATTTT
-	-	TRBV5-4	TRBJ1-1	CASSWGGTEAFF	TGTGCCAGCAGCTGGGGAGGCACTGAAGCTTTCTTT
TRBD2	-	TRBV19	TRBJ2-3	CATSPGLAGPGTDTQYF	TGTGCCACCTCCCCGGGACTAGCGGGGCCGGGGACAGATACGCAGTATTTT
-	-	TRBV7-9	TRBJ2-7	CASSSQGWEQYF	TGTGCCAGCAGCTCACAGGGTTGGGAGCAGTACTTC
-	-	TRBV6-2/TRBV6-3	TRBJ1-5	CASSYSRPADQPQHF	TGTGCCAGCAGTTACTCCCGTCCGGCGGATCAGCCCCAGCATTTT
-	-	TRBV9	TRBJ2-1	CASSVASSYEQFF	TGTGCCAGCAGCGTAGCTTCGAGCTATGAGCAGTTCTTC
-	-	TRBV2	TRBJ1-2	CASNGVGYTF	TGTGCCAGCAACGGGGTTGGCTACACCTTC